A single sample gave rise to the 31 T cell receptor beta chains below, sequenced in a study of Graves' ophthalmopathy and Graves' hyperthyroidism. The authors amplified TCR beta CDR3 regions, and they did so from RNA transcripts for repertoire sequencing. Scientists carried out first-round RT-PCR using HTBI primers and then a second-round multiplex PCR. TCRdb passed the multiplex PCR reads through MiXCR, listing each CDR3 protein once. The data contain 600,000 to 700,000 distinct CDR3 sequences, roughly two fifths of them seen just once; the ten biggest clones take up 2.5% to 3.5%. The sequenced sample was peripheral blood. The receptors shown here come from an adult man with Graves' ophthalmopathy.

V gene TRBV10-3 combines with J gene TRBJ1-5; weak D call: TRBD1 (6 bases). This CDR3 comprises 14 residues. V lost 2 bases and J 6 bases, leaving 11 bases between the germline ends. Germline CDR1 reads ENHRY; CDR2 reads SYGVKD. The DNA of the CDR3 is TGTGCCATCAGTGAGCACGGGGGCACTCAGCCCCAGCATTTT. Translating it yields CAISEHGGTQPQHF.

V is TRBV19 and J is TRBJ1-1; TRBD1 might be the D (5 bases). CDR1 is LNHDA, CDR2 SQIVND, per germline (reference sequence). The CDR3 length is 16 residues. Trimming removed 3 bases at V and 0 bases at J, with 14 bases between. The CDR3 loop is CASSIIFGTLNTEAFF. In DNA, the CDR3 is TGTGCCAGTAGTATTATTTTTGGGACCCTGAACACTGAAGCTTTCTTT.

This clonotype was seen at least ten times. V is TRBV11-1 and J is TRBJ1-1; perhaps TRBD1 as D (5 bases). The CDR3 runs 14 residues. Germline lookup yields CDR1 SGHAT and CDR2 FQDESV (reference sequence). V dropped 3 bases and J dropped 3 bases, with 11 bases sitting between them. The CDR3 reads CASSFSAGDTEAFF. CDR3 nucleotide sequence: TGTGCCAGCAGCTTTTCGGCGGGGGACACTGAAGCTTTCTTT.

This clonotype has at least ten counts. This sequence joins TRBV2 and TRBJ1-5; TRBD1 matches 7 bases. Trimming cost V 4 bases and J 6 bases; bases outside gene matches: 9. In germline, CDR1 is SNHLY, CDR2 FYNNEI. This CDR3 contains 15 residues. CDR3 sequence: CASSVTRQGSQPQHF. In nucleotides, the CDR3 is TGTGCCAGCAGTGTTACCCGACAGGGTAGTCAGCCCCAGCATTTT.

This rearrangement joins TRBV10-2 to TRBJ2-5, with TRBD2 matching over 8 bases. CDR1 is WSHSY and CDR2 is SAAADI in the germline V gene. The ends lost 3 bases at V and 1 base at J; junction bases unmatched: 4. The CDR3 has 15 residues. The CDR3 region is CASSDRGGPQETQYF. The CDR3 DNA reads TGCGCCAGCAGTGACCGGGGGGGCCCCCAAGAGACCCAGTACTTC.

This clonotype was counted at least ten times. The genes are TRBV14 and TRBJ2-5; either TRBD1 or TRBD2 may supply D (5 bases each). The CDR3 runs to 15 residues. Trimming pared 3 bases from V and 2 bases from J, leaving 13 bases between. Per germline, CDR1 SGHDN and CDR2 FVKESK. The CDR3 sequence: CASSHRFREQETQYF. For the CDR3, the DNA is TGTGCCAGCAGCCATCGTTTCAGGGAGCAAGAGACCCAGTACTTC.

This clonotype was counted between two and nine times. This rearrangement joins TRBV30 to TRBJ1-2, with TRBD1 as a possible D gene (6 bases). Trimming stripped 2 bases from V and 1 base from J, with 8 bases between. CDR1 and CDR2 (germline): GTSNPN, SVGIG (reference sequence). CDR3 length: 13 amino acids. This CDR3 reads CAWSWDNNYGYTF. In DNA, the CDR3 is TGTGCCTGGAGTTGGGACAATAACTATGGCTACACCTTC.

The chain links TRBV20-1 to TRBJ1-2; D uncertain. Germline CDR1 and CDR2: DFQATT and SNEGSKA (reference sequence). The CDR3 extends over 14 amino acids. V was trimmed by 5 bases and J by 3 bases, leaving 16 bases between them. The CDR3 coding sequence is TGCAGTGCTGGAGTTGGGAGGGTGTACTATGGCTACACCTTC. It encodes CSAGVGRVYYGYTF.

CDR3 in amino acids: CASSIKPSYGYTF. The CDR3 nucleotides read TGTGCCAGCAGTATAAAACCATCCTATGGCTACACCTTC. The V gene is TRBV27, the J gene TRBJ1-2, with no clear D. Germline loops: CDR1 MNHEY, CDR2 SMNVEV (reference sequence). Trimming pared 5 bases from V and 4 bases from J, leaving 11 bases between. This CDR3 has 13 amino acids.

The table lists this clonotype with many counts. This sequence joins TRBV7-3 and TRBJ2-5, with a tentative D call TRBD1 (6 bases). Per germline, CDR1 SGHTA and CDR2 FQGTGA. This CDR3 is built from 15 residues. Between the trimmed V and J ends, which lost 0 bases and 0 bases, there was a span of 8 bases. CDR3 DNA sequence: TGTGCCAGCAGCTTAACTCCAGGGGACCAAGAGACCCAGTACTTC. Protein product: CASSLTPGDQETQYF. The variable domain in full, completed from reference TRBV7-3 and TRBJ2-5, reads GAGVSQTPSNKVTEKGKYVELRCDPISGHTALYWYRQSLGQGPEFLIYFQGTGAADDSGLPNDRFFAVRPEGSVSTLKIQRTERGDSAVYLCASSLTPGDQETQYFGPGTRLLVL.

The V and J genes are TRBV25-1 and TRBJ1-2; TRBD1 is a possible D gene (5 bases). The ends were cut back, 3 bases at V and 2 bases at J, with 13 bases in the middle. Germline assignment: CDR1 MGHDK and CDR2 SYGVNS. The CDR3 length is 15 residues. CDR3: CASSETDILNYGYTF. The DNA for the CDR3 is TGTGCCAGCAGTGAGACGGACATCTTGAACTATGGCTACACCTTC.

With respect to this clonotype: Since a much larger clone is just one base distant, this may be a read error. The chain combines TRBV9 with TRBJ1-5, with D perhaps matching TRBD1 (6 bases). Trimming shortened V by 4 bases and J by 5 bases, and 16 bases separated the two germline ends. CDR3 length equals 15 residues. CDR1 and CDR2 (germline): SGDLS, YYNGEE. The CDR3 region is CASSPGQWGDQPQHF. CDR3 sequence (DNA): TGTGCCAGCAGCCCCGGACAGTGGGGGGATCAGCCCCAGCATTTT.

In its sample, this clonotype was seen a few times. The J gene is TRBJ2-7, the V gene TRBV2; TRBD2 agrees at 10 bases. The CDR3 runs to 15 residues. The germline V gene encodes CDR1 SNHLY and CDR2 FYNNEI. With V trimmed by 8 bases and J by 3 bases, 10 bases remained unmatched. CDR3 loop: CASSPRTSGYYEQYF. The CDR3 DNA reads TGTGCCAGCTCACCCCGGACTAGCGGTTACTACGAGCAGTACTTC.

This clonotype was detected many times. The chain joins TRBV19 to TRBJ1-1; D is unclear. This CDR3 has 14 amino acids. V gave up 6 bases and J gave up 7 bases, with 18 bases separating them. The germline CDR1 and CDR2 sequences are LNHDA and SQIVND (reference sequence). The CDR3 is CASRHDAGHYEAFF. CDR3 nucleotide sequence: TGTGCCAGTAGACACGATGCAGGCCACTATGAAGCTTTCTTT.

Ten or more counts support this clonotype. CDR3 sequence reads: CSAGGRTLYEQYF. The CDR3 DNA is TGCAGTGCGGGGGGGCGGACTCTCTACGAGCAGTACTTC. The gene calls are TRBV20-1 and TRBJ2-7; a weak D match, TRBD2 (7 bases). The CDR3 extends over 13 amino acids. V lost 6 bases to trimming and J lost 3 bases, with 15 bases between them. CDR1 is DFQATT and CDR2 is SNEGSKA in the germline V gene (reference sequence).

A note on this clonotype: A single base separates this from a much larger clone, so it may be a read error. The rearrangement links TRBV9 to TRBJ2-7; D gene ambiguous. The CDR3 has 15 amino acids. Germline V gene data show CDR1 as SGDLS and CDR2 as YYNGEE. Trimming pared 4 bases from V and 0 bases from J, leaving 14 bases between. As DNA, the CDR3 is TGTGCCAGCAGCATAGTAAGGGATAGCTCCTACGAGCAGTACTTC. Translation gives CASSIVRDSSYEQYF.

The J gene is TRBJ1-6, the V gene TRBV2; possibly TRBD1 for D (6 bases). The CDR3 extends over 14 amino acids. Trimming removed 2 bases at V and 10 bases at J, with 12 bases between. Germline assignment: CDR1 SNHLY and CDR2 FYNNEI. DNA for the CDR3: TGTGCCAGCAGTGAAATGGGGGCCGGCTCACCCCTCCACTTT. Residues: CASSEMGAGSPLHF.

This clonotype was observed at least ten times. In nucleotides, the CDR3 is TGTGCCAGCAGCTTAGCGCACGGGTCGGAAGAGACCCAGTACTTC. This gives the protein CASSLAHGSEETQYF. The chain is built from TRBV7-9 and TRBJ2-5; no firm D call. Between the trimmed V and J ends, which lost 0 bases and 3 bases, there was a span of 11 bases. Germline V gene data show CDR1 as SEHNR and CDR2 as FQNEAQ (reference sequence). This CDR3 spans 15 amino acids. The full variable domain, completed using reference TRBV7-9 and TRBJ2-5, is DTGVSQNPRHKITKRGQNVTFRCDPISEHNRLYWYRQTLGQGPEFLTYFQNEAQLEKSRLLSDRFSAERPKGSFSTLEIQRTEQGDSAMYLCASSLAHGSEETQYFGPGTRLLVL.

This chain connects TRBV5-1 to TRBJ2-5; 9 bases line up with TRBD2. Trimming took 6 bases from V and 4 from J; bases not matched to a gene: 13. The CDR3 spans 16 residues. The germline gives CDR1 SGHRS, CDR2 YFSETQ. CDR3: CASTLAAGLARETQYF. CDR3 coding DNA: TGCGCCAGCACGCTAGCGGCGGGACTAGCCCGAGAGACCCAGTACTTC. Using reference TRBV5-1 and TRBJ2-5 for the parts outside the CDR3, the full variable domain is KAGVTQTPRYLIKTRGQQVTLSCSPISGHRSVSWYQQTPGQGLQFLFEYFSETQRNKGNFPGRFSGRQFSNSRSEMNVSTLELGDSALYLCASTLAAGLARETQYFGPGTRLLVL.

This clonotype was seen at least ten times. This chain links TRBV20-1 with TRBJ2-5; D is undetermined. Trimming stripped 3 bases from V and 5 bases from J, with 16 bases between. The germline V gene encodes CDR1 DFQATT and CDR2 SNEGSKA (reference sequence). The CDR3 runs 14 residues. Here the CDR3 reads CSASMPTVEETQYF. The CDR3 bases are TGCAGTGCTAGTATGCCCACGGTCGAGGAGACCCAGTACTTC.

This clonotype came up many times. The chain links TRBV11-2 to TRBJ1-2; tentatively, D is TRBD1 (6 bases). The V end lost 5 bases, the J end lost 8 bases, and 15 bases lay between the germline ends. The CDR3 runs to 13 residues. CDR1 SGHAT and CDR2 FQNNGV come from the germline V gene. CDR3 nucleotide sequence: TGTGCCAGCAGCCCAACCTCGGACAGAGGCTACACCTTC. Translation: CASSPTSDRGYTF.

This clonotype was found a few times. The chain couples TRBV4-1 to TRBJ2-7; D perhaps matches TRBD1 (5 bases). V was shortened by 2 bases and J by 1 base, with 18 bases between the two germline ends. The CDR3 is 17 amino acids. Germline lookup yields CDR1 MGHRA and CDR2 YSYEKL. This CDR3 is CASSQRFDSPGSYEQYF. The CDR3 DNA follows: TGCGCCAGCAGCCAACGCTTCGACAGTCCTGGGTCCTACGAGCAGTACTTC.

The chain is built from TRBV9 and TRBJ2-5, with 7 bases lining up with TRBD2. The germline gives CDR1 SGDLS, CDR2 YYNGEE. The CDR3 consists of 16 residues. Unmatched junction bases numbered 13, after V lost 4 bases and J lost 4 bases. CDR3 residues: CASSPRASGFGETQYF. For the CDR3, the DNA is TGTGCCAGCAGCCCTCGTGCTAGCGGCTTCGGAGAGACCCAGTACTTC.

This clonotype was counted many times. V gene TRBV6-6 combines with J gene TRBJ1-2; D is possibly TRBD1 (6 bases). V was shortened by 7 bases and J by 0 bases, with 18 bases between the two germline ends. CDR3 length: 16 residues. Germline CDR1 and CDR2: MNHNY and SVGAGI (reference sequence). The CDR3: CASTERGGRTNYGYTF. The CDR3 DNA is TGTGCCAGCACAGAACGGGGGGGCAGGACTAACTATGGCTACACCTTC.

This clonotype was picked up many times. The CDR3 sequence is CASSPVATGANVLTF. CDR3 DNA sequence: TGTGCCAGCAGCCCAGTGGCTACTGGGGCCAACGTCCTGACTTTC. This rearrangement joins TRBV7-2 to TRBJ2-6, with no clear D. This CDR3 comprises 15 residues. CDR1 and CDR2 (germline): SGHTA, FQGNSA. The germline V and J ends were trimmed by 5 bases and 2 bases, with 10 bases remaining between them.

In its sample, this clonotype was seen many times. At one end, the junction sequence differs from germline, possibly due to a read error. The gene calls are TRBV11-2 and TRBJ2-7, with D tentatively TRBD1 or TRBD2 (5 bases each). Germline V lookup: CDR1 SGHAT, CDR2 FQNNGV. The CDR3 runs 11 residues. The CDR3 protein is CASSLGGSSHF. CDR3 nucleotides: TGTGCCAGCAGCTTAGGGGGGAGTAGCCACTTC.

The chain has TRBV20-1 and TRBJ1-6, with D possibly matching TRBD1 (6 bases). Trimming removed 3 bases at V and 10 bases at J, with 19 bases between. The CDR3 has 15 amino acids. Germline V gene sequence: CDR1 DFQATT, CDR2 SNEGSKA (reference sequence). The CDR3 region is CSASDKSLRGSPLHF. The CDR3 DNA follows: TGCAGTGCTAGTGATAAGTCCCTAAGGGGGTCACCCCTCCACTTT.

This clonotype has ten or more counts. The chain is built from TRBV19 and TRBJ1-1; D is uncertain. Germline assignment: CDR1 LNHDA and CDR2 SQIVND (reference sequence). The CDR3 runs 15 residues. The V end was cut by 7 bases, the J end by 7 bases, with 22 bases between. The CDR3 DNA reads as TGTGCCAGTAAAGCGGATCGGGCCGGAGCGGTTGAAGCTTTCTTT. This encodes CASKADRAGAVEAFF.

This clonotype was seen only a few times. This may arise from a read error, as a much more abundant clone is one base away. As the CDR3 is not closed by the conserved phenylalanine or tryptophan, this likely results from a read error. The chain has TRBV20-1 and TRBJ1-6; TRBD1 matches 8 bases. V gave up 0 bases and J gave up 10 bases; unmatched junction bases: 5. CDR3 length equals 14 residues. Looked up from germline, CDR1 is DFQATT and CDR2 is SNEGSKA (reference sequence). The CDR3 DNA follows: TGCAGTGCTAGAGAGGACAGGGAAAACTCACCCCTCCACCTT. This translates into CSAREDRENSPLHL.

At least ten counts were recorded for this clonotype. J is TRBJ2-5 and V is TRBV9; D may correspond to TRBD1 or TRBD2 (6 bases each). The CDR3 covers 15 residues. In germline, CDR1 is SGDLS, CDR2 YYNGEE. The germline V and J ends were trimmed by 0 bases and 4 bases, with 13 bases remaining between them. This chain's CDR3 is CASSVVAGGGETQYF. The CDR3 region has the DNA TGTGCCAGCAGCGTAGTAGCCGGGGGCGGAGAGACCCAGTACTTC.

This clonotype was detected a few times. The DNA is left out, because the CDR3 cannot be placed on it with certainty; the CDR3 is given as TCRdb lists it. The chain employs TRBV15 and TRBJ2-7. A total of 13 residues make up the CDR3, ends included. Germline lookup yields CDR1 LNHNV and CDR2 YYDKDF (reference sequence). CDR3 amino acids: CATSDRLSWEQYF.